These 7 T cell receptor beta chains were all obtained from the same sample, sequenced in a study of somatic mutations in cytotoxic T cells in rheumatoid arthritis. The assay was immunoSEQ multiplex PCR, and TCRdb's table has in-frame clones only and misses some. The sample records about 23,000 clones, roughly 80% being singletons. The specimen was CD8+ T cells sorted from blood. Receptors were obtained from an adult with rheumatoid arthritis.

This sequence joins TRBV4-3 and TRBJ1-1; D ambiguous. V was shortened by 0 bases and J by 1 base, with 9 bases between the two germline ends. CDR1 is LGHNA, CDR2 YSLEER, per germline. This CDR3 spans 15 amino acids. DNA of the CDR3: TGCGCCAGCAGCCAAGATATGGGATGGAACACTGAAGCTTTCTTT. It codes for CASSQDMGWNTEAFF.

CDR3: CASSVQATEAFF. CDR3 coding DNA: TGTGCCAGCAGCGTCCAGGCCACTGAAGCTTTCTTT. This chain links TRBV13 with TRBJ1-1; D call uncertain. CDR1 is PRHDT and CDR2 is FYEKMQ in the germline V gene (reference sequence). The ends were cut back, 5 bases at V and 4 bases at J, with 8 bases in the middle. CDR3 size: 12 residues.

This chain uses TRBV11-2 with TRBJ2-3, with D unresolved. The CDR3 extends over 12 amino acids. Trimming left V 5 bases short and J 4 bases short, with 7 bases between. Looked up from germline, CDR1 is SGHAT and CDR2 is FQNNGV. CDR3 residues: CASSPRPDTQYF. CDR3 sequence (DNA): TGTGCCAGCAGCCCCAGACCAGATACGCAGTATTTT.

The rearrangement uses TRBV4-3 and TRBJ2-1; D might be TRBD2 (5 bases). This CDR3 comprises 15 residues. CDR1 is LGHNA and CDR2 is YSLEER in the germline V gene. Trimming stripped 0 bases from V and 8 bases from J, with 14 bases between. The CDR3 protein is CASSQDGGSGDEQFF. For the CDR3, the DNA is TGCGCCAGCAGCCAAGATGGAGGCAGTGGTGATGAGCAGTTCTTC.

This chain links TRBV7-9 with TRBJ2-5, with D possibly matching TRBD2 (7 bases). With the DNA end fitting TRBJ2-7 better, the J assignment may be wrong. The CDR3 runs to 12 residues. Per the germline V gene, CDR1 is SEHNR and CDR2 is FQNEAQ (reference sequence). In DNA form, the CDR3 reads TGTGCCAGCACAAGAGGGGGGGACGAGCAGTACTTC. This gives the protein CASTRGGDEQYF.

The chain couples TRBV4-1 to TRBJ2-1; possible D gene TRBD1, 6 bases. Trimming left V 1 base short and J 3 bases short, with 10 bases between. This CDR3 has 15 residues. From germline, CDR1 is MGHRA and CDR2 YSYEKL. In DNA, the CDR3 is TGCGCCAGCAGCCAAGTGAGGGGGAACTACAATGAGCAGTTCTTC. Its translation: CASSQVRGNYNEQFF.

This rearrangement joins TRBV5-4 to TRBJ1-1, with a weak D call TRBD1 (6 bases). V was shortened by 4 bases and J by 7 bases, with 20 bases between the two germline ends. Looked up from germline, CDR1 is SGHNT and CDR2 is YYREEE (reference sequence). The CDR3 sequence is 15 residues long. The CDR3 nucleotides read TGTGCCAGCAGCGAGAACCCAGGGGAAGGGAGTGAAGCTTTCTTT. Its protein is CASSENPGEGSEAFF.